This T cell receptor (beta chain) was recorded in a study of control samples from healthy donors and cancer patients. Trimming took 2 bases from V and 6 from J, leaving 16 bases between them. CDR1 MNHEY and CDR2 SMNVEV come from the germline V gene (reference sequence). This CDR3 spans 15 amino acids. Data came from immunoSEQ multiplex PCR; TCRdb stores just in-frame clones and leaves some out. The sample contains about 86,000 clones, about 89% of which appear only once. The sequence came from a woman aged 45-60 years with colorectal cancer. The sequencing sample was made of PBMCs. The chain recombines TRBV27 with TRBJ1-2; D gene unclear. The CDR3 sequence: CASSLKDGQLNGYTF. The CDR3 DNA reads as TGTGCCAGCAGTTTAAAAGACGGGCAGTTAAATGGCTACACCTTC.